This passage covers 6 T cell receptor beta chains from one sample sequenced in a study of blood T cell repertoires in COVID-19. Method: immunoSEQ multiplex PCR; TCRdb's copy keeps in-frame clones and lacks some. Altogether hundreds of thousands of clones are present, about 80% being singletons, with the ten largest covering around 1.9%. Source material: peripheral blood. The receptors derive from a woman over 75 with acute or convalescent COVID-19.

This clone turned up a few times. This chain uses TRBV18 with TRBJ1-6; 9 bases agree with TRBD1. V lost 3 bases and J lost 6; bases outside the gene matches: 0. This CDR3 comprises 14 residues. The germline gives CDR1 KGHSH, CDR2 LQKENI. The CDR3 DNA follows: TGTGCCAGCTCACCGGGACAGGGTAATTCACCCCTCCACTTT. Translated, it gives CASSPGQGNSPLHF.

The chain combines TRBV19 with TRBJ1-2; D possibly corresponds to TRBD1 (6 bases). Trimming cost V 10 bases and J 2 bases, with 17 bases left between them. CDR3 length: 14 residues. The germline V gene has CDR1 LNHDA and CDR2 SQIVND (reference sequence). The CDR3 DNA is TGTGCCACGGATAACAGGGAGGGGAACTATGGCTACACCTTC. The encoded protein is CATDNREGNYGYTF.

The chain joins TRBV9 to TRBJ2-2; D gene uncertain. Germline assignment: CDR1 SGDLS and CDR2 YYNGEE. The CDR3 runs 14 residues. V was trimmed by 1 base and J by 1 base, leaving 5 bases between them. The CDR3 sequence is CASSVNGNTGELFF. The CDR3 DNA is TGTGCCAGCAGCGTAAACGGGAACACCGGGGAGCTGTTTTTT.

V gene TRBV30 combines with J gene TRBJ1-1; 7 bases align to TRBD1. CDR1 is GTSNPN, CDR2 SVGIG, per germline (reference sequence). V was pared by 5 bases and J by 1 base, with 1 base of the junction left unmatched. The CDR3 loop spans 12 amino acids. CDR3 protein: CAWDRANTEAFF. CDR3 nucleotide sequence: TGTGCCTGGGACAGGGCGAACACTGAAGCTTTCTTT.

This clone was detected once. This chain connects TRBV6-5 to TRBJ2-5, with a tentative D call TRBD2 (5 bases). The CDR3 contains 15 residues. Germline values: CDR1 MNHEY, CDR2 SVGAGI. V gave up 8 bases and J gave up 4 bases, with 20 bases separating them. DNA for the CDR3: TGTGCCAGCCGCGCTCGTCAGCGGCAGCTAGAGACCCAGTACTTC. It codes for CASRARQRQLETQYF.

The V call is TRBV7-3, the J call TRBJ2-2; D may be TRBD2 (6 bases). Germline V gene data show CDR1 as SGHTA and CDR2 as FQGTGA. The V end was cut by 3 bases, the J end by 4 bases, with 12 bases between. This CDR3 has 15 amino acids. In nucleotides, the CDR3 is TGTGCCAGCAGCTTGGAGCGACTAGGCACCGGGGAGCTGTTTTTT. It specifies CASSLERLGTGELFF.